There are a few counts of the clone carrying this T cell receptor (beta chain). These data originate in a study of response to subunit inactivated influenza vaccine. Each CDR3 protein is one row after TCRdb ran MiXCR on the RT-PCR reads. The table records roughly 780,000 distinct CDR3 sequences, 15% to 20% of them present only once. The sample in question was PBMCs from blood, obtained roughly 5 days after vaccination. This receptor was obtained from a man aged 50-60 years who received an inactivated influenza vaccine.

For the CDR3, the DNA is TGTGCCAGCAGCCCTGCCCCAGAGGGCTCCTACGAGCAGTACTTC. Protein product: CASSPAPEGSYEQYF. J is TRBJ2-7 and V is TRBV14; TRBD2 is a possible D gene (5 bases). The length of the CDR3 is 15 residues. The ends were cut back, 4 bases at V and 0 bases at J, with 13 bases in the middle. In germline, CDR1 is SGHDN, CDR2 FVKESK. Full variable domain (missing parts from reference TRBV14 and TRBJ2-7): EAGVTQFPSHSVIEKGQTVTLRCDPISGHDNLYWYRRVMGKEIKFLLHFVKESKQDESGMPNNRFLAERTGGTYSTLKVQPAELEDSGVYFCASSPAPEGSYEQYFGPGTRLTVT.